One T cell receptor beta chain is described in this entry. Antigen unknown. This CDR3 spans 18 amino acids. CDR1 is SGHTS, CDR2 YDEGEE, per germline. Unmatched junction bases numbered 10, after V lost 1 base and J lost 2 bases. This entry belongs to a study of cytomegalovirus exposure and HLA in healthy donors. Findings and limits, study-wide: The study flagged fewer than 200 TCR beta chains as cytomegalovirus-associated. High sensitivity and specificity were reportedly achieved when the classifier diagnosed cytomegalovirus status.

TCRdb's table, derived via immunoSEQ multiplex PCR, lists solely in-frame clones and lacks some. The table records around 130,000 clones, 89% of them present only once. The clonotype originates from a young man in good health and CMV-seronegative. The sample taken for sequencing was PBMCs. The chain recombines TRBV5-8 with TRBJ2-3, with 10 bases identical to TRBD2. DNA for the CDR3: TGTGCCAGCAGCTTGTACTCCCAAGCGGGGGGGTACACAGATACGCAGTATTTT. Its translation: CASSLYSQAGGYTDTQYF.